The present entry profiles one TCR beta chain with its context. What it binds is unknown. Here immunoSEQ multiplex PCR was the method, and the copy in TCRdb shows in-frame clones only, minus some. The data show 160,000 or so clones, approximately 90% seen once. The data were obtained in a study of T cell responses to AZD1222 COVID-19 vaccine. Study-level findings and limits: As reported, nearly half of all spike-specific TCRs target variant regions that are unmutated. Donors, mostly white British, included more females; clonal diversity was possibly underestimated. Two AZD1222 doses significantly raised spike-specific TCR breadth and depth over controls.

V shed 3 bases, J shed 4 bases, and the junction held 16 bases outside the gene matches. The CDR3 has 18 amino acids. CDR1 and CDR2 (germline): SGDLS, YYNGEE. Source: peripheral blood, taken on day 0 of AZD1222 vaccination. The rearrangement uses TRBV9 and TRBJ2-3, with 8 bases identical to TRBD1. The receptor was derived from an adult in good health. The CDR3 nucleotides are TGTGCCAGCAGCGCGACGGGCGGGACAGGTAGTTTGTCAGATACGCAGTATTTT. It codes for CASSATGGTGSLSDTQYF.